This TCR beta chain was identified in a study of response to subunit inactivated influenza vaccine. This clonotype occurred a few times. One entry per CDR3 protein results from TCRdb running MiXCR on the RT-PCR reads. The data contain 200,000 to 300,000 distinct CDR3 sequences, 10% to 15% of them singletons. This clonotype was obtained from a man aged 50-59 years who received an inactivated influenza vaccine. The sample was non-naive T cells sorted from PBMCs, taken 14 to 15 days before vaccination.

CDR3 in DNA: TGCAGTGCTACTGGGACTAGCGGGAGGGAGGGAGAGACCCAGTACTTC. This encodes CSATGTSGREGETQYF. This sequence joins TRBV20-1 and TRBJ2-5; TRBD2 matches at 16 bases. Germline loops: CDR1 DFQATT, CDR2 SNEGSKA (reference sequence). The CDR3 has 16 amino acids. J gave up 4 bases and V 4 bases, and 6 bases lay outside the gene matches.